The 13 T cell receptor beta chains in this list originate from one sample, sequenced in a study of CD8+ T cells in alopecia areata. Regarding treatment: oral pan-JAK inhibitor, 5-10 mg twice daily. It was cDNA, reverse transcribed from extracted RNA, that served as the sequencing template. Profiling relied on immunoSEQ multiplex PCR, and the TCRdb table lists in-frame clones only, not all of them. The sample lists around 100,000 clones, about 71% occurring once. Specimen: CD8+ T cells sorted from blood, collected between weeks 44 and 45, from a patient treated with tofacitinib. These receptors were obtained from a human donor with alopecia areata.

V gene TRBV27 combines with J gene TRBJ2-7, with D perhaps matching TRBD2 (6 bases). Germline CDR1 is MNHEY and CDR2 is SMNVEV (reference sequence). V was shortened by 2 bases and J by 2 bases, with 10 bases between the two germline ends. CDR3 length equals 14 residues. This CDR3 reads CASSLAWGAYEQYF. In DNA, the CDR3 is TGTGCCAGCAGTTTAGCGTGGGGGGCCTACGAGCAGTACTTC.

V gene TRBV11-2 combines with J gene TRBJ2-3; 7 nucleotides align to TRBD2. This CDR3 has 17 amino acids. Germline V gene sequence: CDR1 SGHAT, CDR2 FQNNGV. Trimming took 0 bases from V and 3 from J; bases not matched to a gene: 9. CDR3 in amino acids: CASSLDPGGSRTDTQYF. The CDR3 nucleotides are TGTGCCAGCAGCTTAGATCCGGGGGGATCGCGGACAGATACGCAGTATTTT.

The rearrangement joins TRBV30 to TRBJ2-7; a weak D match, TRBD1 (5 bases). Trimming stripped 1 base from V and 3 bases from J, with 7 bases between. Germline V gene data show CDR1 as GTSNPN and CDR2 as SVGIG (reference sequence). This CDR3 comprises 12 residues. The CDR3 sequence: CAWSADNYEQYF. As DNA, the CDR3 is TGTGCCTGGAGTGCGGACAACTACGAGCAGTACTTC.

The V and J genes are TRBV7-3 and TRBJ2-3; possibly TRBD1 or TRBD2 for D (6 bases each). There are 16 residues in the CDR3. Germline CDR1 reads SGHTA; CDR2 reads FQGTGA. V was pared by 1 base and J by 3 bases, with 14 bases between. DNA of the CDR3: TGTGCCAGCAGCTTAAGCCCGGGGGCCCTTACAGATACGCAGTATTTT. Translated, it gives CASSLSPGALTDTQYF.

The chain uses TRBV2 and TRBJ2-7; 9 nucleotides align to TRBD2. Looked up from germline, CDR1 is SNHLY and CDR2 is FYNNEI. J gave up 3 bases and V 5 bases, and 5 bases lay outside the gene matches. The CDR3 totals 14 residues. Written as DNA, the CDR3 is TGTGCCAGCAGTCCACCTAGCGGGAACTACGAGCAGTACTTC. Encoded protein: CASSPPSGNYEQYF.

This clone was counted between two and nine times. A read error likely explains this, since a far larger clone differs by one base. The V gene is TRBV5-4, the J gene TRBJ2-1, with 14 bases lining up with TRBD2. CDR3 length: 15 residues. CDR1 is SGHNT, CDR2 YYREEE, per germline (reference sequence). J gave up 6 bases and V 4 bases, and 3 bases lay outside the gene matches. The CDR3 here is CASSPGTSGGNEQFF. CDR3 in DNA: TGTGCCAGCAGCCCCGGGACTAGCGGGGGCAATGAGCAGTTCTTC.

This clone was found a few times. This chain uses TRBV21-1 with TRBJ2-7; the table's D gene call, TRBD1, was not cross checked with the DNA. TRBV21-1 corresponds to a pseudogene. The CDR3 is 12 amino acids. The CDR3 DNA sequence: TGTGCCAGCAGCAAGAGGACAGTCGAGCAGTACTTC. Translation gives CASSKRTVEQYF.

The CDR3 spells CSVDSGNYEQYF. Written as DNA, the CDR3 is TGCAGCGTTGATTCAGGGAACTACGAGCAGTACTTC. This rearrangement joins TRBV29-1 to TRBJ2-5; D perhaps matches TRBD1 (5 bases). The closer fit of TRBJ2-7 to the DNA end suggests the J call may be wrong. Per the germline V gene, CDR1 is SQVTM and CDR2 is ANQGSEA. The CDR3 length is 12 residues.

This chain uses TRBV29-1 with TRBJ2-7; D is unresolved. Trimming removed 3 bases from V and 6 bases from J, with 9 bases in between. Germline assignment: CDR1 SQVTM and CDR2 ANQGSEA. This CDR3 contains 11 residues. The CDR3 DNA is TGCAGCGTTGACTACGATGGCGAGCAGTACTTC. Translating it yields CSVDYDGEQYF.

About this clone: The identical CDR3 is also encoded by other nucleotide sequences in the sample. This chain links TRBV19 with TRBJ2-4; D uncertain. The V and J ends lost 0 bases and 0 bases respectively, with 9 bases between them. Germline CDR1 is LNHDA and CDR2 is SQIVND (reference sequence). The CDR3 covers 16 residues. The CDR3 DNA reads as TGTGCCAGTAGTATAGATCTCAGAGGAGCCAAAAACATTCAGTACTTC. This codes for CASSIDLRGAKNIQYF. Using reference TRBV19 and TRBJ2-4 for the parts outside the CDR3, the full variable domain is DGGITQSPKYLFRKEGQNVTLSCEQNLNHDAMYWYRQDPGQGLRLIYYSQIVNDFQKGDIAEGYSVSREKKESFPLTVTSAQKNPTAFYLCASSIDLRGAKNIQYFGAGTRLSVL.

The V gene is TRBV29-1, the J gene TRBJ1-1, with 8 bases that match TRBD1. With V trimmed by 6 bases and J by 4 bases, 4 bases remained unmatched. Germline V gene sequence: CDR1 SQVTM, CDR2 ANQGSEA. CDR3 length: 12 amino acids. This CDR3 is CSVVGTGTEAFF. DNA for the CDR3: TGCAGCGTAGTTGGGACAGGCACTGAAGCTTTCTTT. The entire variable domain, with the rest obtained from reference TRBV29-1 and TRBJ1-1, is as follows: SAVISQKPSRDICQRGTSLTIQCQVDSQVTMMFWYRQQPGQSLTLIATANQGSEATYESGFVIDKFPISRPNLTFSTLTVSNMSPEDSSIYLCSVVGTGTEAFFGQGTRLTVV.

The V and J genes are TRBV29-1 and TRBJ1-2; unclear D gene. Deletions cut 5 bases from V and 6 bases from J, with 13 bases between. Germline CDR1 is SQVTM and CDR2 is ANQGSEA. There are 12 residues in the CDR3. CDR3 protein: CSVPQAPHGYTF. CDR3 in DNA: TGCAGCGTTCCGCAGGCCCCTCATGGCTACACCTTC.

The chain combines TRBV25-1 with TRBJ2-1; 10 bases match TRBD2. Germline-derived CDR1 and CDR2 are MGHDK and SYGVNS. CDR3 length: 11 amino acids. Germline trimming cut 6 bases from V and 16 bases from J; bases unmatched to any gene: 6. CDR3 in amino acids: CASSDGTSAFF. CDR3 in DNA: TGTGCCAGCAGCGACGGGACTAGCGCTTTCTTC.